A selection of T cell receptor beta chains follows, all from one sample in a study of T cells in Graves' hyperthyroidism and ophthalmopathy. TCRdb analysed the multiplex PCR reads with MiXCR anew, one entry per CDR3 protein. The sample holds around 450,000 distinct CDR3 sequences; 15% to 18% are singletons and the top ten take around 7%. Sequenced: blood. Source of these receptors: a woman aged 18-30 years with Graves' hyperthyroidism. CDR3s include the opening cysteine and the closing phenylalanine or tryptophan. D genes are given only for firm matches. The size field is filled for only some rows; it gives once, few, many or a size class.

D gene: -
clone size: many
J gene: TRBJ2-5
V gene: TRBV27
CDR3 DNA: TGTGCCAGCAGTTTCGATAGGGAGACCCAGTACTTC
CDR3 protein: CASSFDRETQYF

D gene: -
clone size: many
J gene: TRBJ2-3
V gene: TRBV7-9
CDR3 DNA: TGTGCCAGCAGCTCCTCCCGGGAGCGGGCCCTCACAGATACGCAGTATTTT
CDR3 protein: CASSSSRERALTDTQYF

D gene: -
clone size: many
J gene: TRBJ1-5
V gene: TRBV20-1
CDR3 DNA: TGCAGTGCTAGAGAGGCAGGCAATCAGCCCCAGCATTTT
CDR3 protein: CSAREAGNQPQHF

D gene: -
clone size: many
J gene: TRBJ2-1
V gene: TRBV10-3
CDR3 DNA: TGTGCCATCAGTGAGCGGAATGAGCAGTTCTTC
CDR3 protein: CAISERNEQFF

D gene: -
clone size: -
J gene: TRBJ2-5
V gene: TRBV25-1
CDR3 DNA: TGTGCCAGCAGTGACCCCGTACAGCCAGAAAAAGAGACCCAGTACTTC
CDR3 protein: CASSDPVQPEKETQYF

D gene: -
clone size: many
J gene: TRBJ1-3
V gene: TRBV6-1
CDR3 DNA: TGTGCCAGCAGCCCCCAGCTCGTCAGCGGACGGGACACCATATATTTT
CDR3 protein: CASSPQLVSGRDTIYF

D gene: -
clone size: many
J gene: TRBJ1-5
V gene: TRBV11-3
CDR3 DNA: TGTGCCAGCACCATAGACGGGGCCGCCCAGCATTTT
CDR3 protein: CASTIDGAAQHF

D gene: TRBD1
clone size: -
J gene: TRBJ1-6
V gene: TRBV18
CDR3 DNA: TGTGCCAGCTCACTAACCGGACAGGGCGCCTCACCCCTCCACTTT
CDR3 protein: CASSLTGQGASPLHF

D gene: TRBD1
clone size: -
J gene: TRBJ2-7
V gene: TRBV5-1
CDR3 DNA: TGCGCCAGCAGCAAAACGGGACAGGGCGTCTACGAGCAGTACTTC
CDR3 protein: CASSKTGQGVYEQYF

D gene: -
clone size: many
J gene: TRBJ2-3
V gene: TRBV18
CDR3 DNA: TGTGCCAGCTCACCACCAGCGGACACAGATACGCAGTATTTT
CDR3 protein: CASSPPADTDTQYF

D gene: TRBD1
clone size: -
J gene: TRBJ2-5
V gene: TRBV5-5
CDR3 DNA: TGTGCCAGCAGCCAAGCGACAGGGGCCCAAGAGACCCAGTACTTC
CDR3 protein: CASSQATGAQETQYF

D gene: -
clone size: few
J gene: TRBJ1-6
V gene: TRBV27
CDR3 DNA: TGTGCCAGCAGTTTAAGGCAGGGGCCAATCTATAATTCACCCCTCCACTTT
CDR3 protein: CASSLRQGPIYNSPLHF

D gene: TRBD2
clone size: few
J gene: TRBJ2-1
V gene: TRBV5-5
CDR3 DNA: TGTGCCAGCAGACGGGGGGCGGGGGGCCACAATGAGCAGTTCTTC
CDR3 protein: CASRRGAGGHNEQFF

D gene: -
clone size: many
J gene: TRBJ2-7
V gene: TRBV6-2/TRBV6-3
CDR3 DNA: TGTGCCAGCAGTTATACACCGACCTACGAGCAGTACTTC
CDR3 protein: CASSYTPTYEQYF

D gene: TRBD2
clone size: many
J gene: TRBJ2-1
V gene: TRBV20-1
CDR3 DNA: TGCAGTGCCCCTCTGCGGGGGGGCTCCTACAATGAGCAGTTCTTC
CDR3 protein: CSAPLRGGSYNEQFF

D gene: -
clone size: -
J gene: TRBJ2-3
V gene: TRBV6-1
CDR3 DNA: TGTGCCAGCAGCCCAGGACTGTGGCGCTCTGGCACAGATACGCAGTATTTT
CDR3 protein: CASSPGLWRSGTDTQYF

D gene: TRBD1
clone size: -
J gene: TRBJ2-2
V gene: TRBV2
CDR3 DNA: TGTGCCAGCAGCCGACAGGGGGGAGGGGAGCTGTTTTTT
CDR3 protein: CASSRQGGGELFF

D gene: -
clone size: -
J gene: TRBJ1-2
V gene: TRBV5-1
CDR3 DNA: TGCGCCAGCAGCTTGGGGGGAGTCCCCGACTATGGCTACACCTTC
CDR3 protein: CASSLGGVPDYGYTF

D gene: TRBD1
clone size: -
J gene: TRBJ2-3
V gene: TRBV11-2
CDR3 DNA: TGTGCCAGCAGTCCGACAGGGAGTGTGACAGATACGCAGTATTTT
CDR3 protein: CASSPTGSVTDTQYF

D gene: -
clone size: many
J gene: TRBJ2-1
V gene: TRBV5-8
CDR3 DNA: TGTGCCAGCAGCTTGAGGTGGGGACTCCCTGAGCAGTTCTTC
CDR3 protein: CASSLRWGLPEQFF

D gene: -
clone size: many
J gene: TRBJ1-3
V gene: TRBV30
CDR3 DNA: TGTGCCTGGAGTGTGTCGGCCTCTGGAAACACCATATATTTT
CDR3 protein: CAWSVSASGNTIYF

D gene: -
clone size: -
J gene: TRBJ2-1
V gene: TRBV25-1
CDR3 DNA: TGTGCCAGCAGTGAATATAGTGGAGGGAGGTTCTTC
CDR3 protein: CASSEYSGGRFF

D gene: -
clone size: many
J gene: TRBJ2-7
V gene: TRBV20-1
CDR3 DNA: TGCAGTGCTAGTCACAGGGAAACCATCGAGCAGTACTTC
CDR3 protein: CSASHRETIEQYF

D gene: -
clone size: -
J gene: TRBJ1-5
V gene: TRBV7-2
CDR3 DNA: TGTGCCAGCAGCCTACAGGGATACAATCAGCCCCAGCATTTT
CDR3 protein: CASSLQGYNQPQHF

D gene: TRBD1
clone size: -
J gene: TRBJ1-6
V gene: TRBV10-1
CDR3 DNA: TGCGCCAGCAGTGCCTCAGACAGGGGCTCCTATAATTCACCCCTCCACTTT
CDR3 protein: CASSASDRGSYNSPLHF

D gene: -
clone size: many
J gene: TRBJ1-2
V gene: TRBV6-6
CDR3 DNA: TGTGCCAGCAGTTACGGGCCGACTAACTATGGCTACACCTTC
CDR3 protein: CASSYGPTNYGYTF

D gene: -
clone size: few
J gene: TRBJ2-3
V gene: TRBV10-3
CDR3 DNA: TGTGCCATCAGTGTGAGCGGAAGCACAGATACGCAGTATTTT
CDR3 protein: CAISVSGSTDTQYF

D gene: -
clone size: -
J gene: TRBJ2-2
V gene: TRBV7-6
CDR3 DNA: TGTGCCAGCAGCCCCATTCGACTAGCGAACACCGGGGAGCTGTTTTTT
CDR3 protein: CASSPIRLANTGELFF

D gene: -
clone size: many
J gene: TRBJ1-5
V gene: TRBV20-1
CDR3 DNA: TGCAGTGCTAGAAAGTCAGCAAATCAGCCCCAGCATTTT
CDR3 protein: CSARKSANQPQHF

D gene: TRBD2
clone size: many
J gene: TRBJ2-7
V gene: TRBV4-1
CDR3 DNA: TGCGCCAGCAGCCAGGTGACTAGCGGCTCCTACGAGCAGTACTTC
CDR3 protein: CASSQVTSGSYEQYF

D gene: -
clone size: many
J gene: TRBJ2-2
V gene: TRBV10-3
CDR3 DNA: TGTGCCATCAGTGTCCGGGGAGGCCTGTTTTTT
CDR3 protein: CAISVRGGLFF

D gene: TRBD2
clone size: many
J gene: TRBJ2-7
V gene: TRBV20-1
CDR3 DNA: TGCAGTGCTAGCGGGGGGGCCGGGAACGAGCAGTACTTC
CDR3 protein: CSASGGAGNEQYF

D gene: TRBD2
clone size: -
J gene: TRBJ2-2
V gene: TRBV3-1
CDR3 DNA: TGTGCCAGCAGCCATAGACTAGCGGGAGCGGGCGGGGAGCTGTTTTTT
CDR3 protein: CASSHRLAGAGGELFF

D gene: TRBD1
clone size: many
J gene: TRBJ2-7
V gene: TRBV20-1
CDR3 DNA: TGCAGTGCTAGATCGACAGGGAATTATGTTCACGAGCAGTACTTC
CDR3 protein: CSARSTGNYVHEQYF

D gene: -
clone size: -
J gene: TRBJ2-5
V gene: TRBV28
CDR3 DNA: TGTGCCAGCAGCTCCAAGAGGGGGGCTCGGCAAGAGACCCAGTACTTC
CDR3 protein: CASSSKRGARQETQYF

D gene: TRBD2
clone size: many
J gene: TRBJ2-3
V gene: TRBV5-1
CDR3 DNA: TGCGCCAGCAGCTTGGATGGTAGCGGGGGCACAGATACGCAGTATTTT
CDR3 protein: CASSLDGSGGTDTQYF

D gene: -
clone size: -
J gene: TRBJ2-1
V gene: TRBV11-2
CDR3 DNA: TGTGCCAGCAGCTCGGGTAGCGGAAACCCCTACAATGAGCAGTTCTTC
CDR3 protein: CASSSGSGNPYNEQFF

D gene: TRBD1
clone size: -
J gene: TRBJ1-3
V gene: TRBV2
CDR3 DNA: TGTGCCAGAGCCGGGACAGGGGCAAACACCATATATTTT
CDR3 protein: CARAGTGANTIYF

D gene: TRBD1
clone size: many
J gene: TRBJ1-4
V gene: TRBV13
CDR3 DNA: TGTGCCAGCAGCCTGGACAGGGACGAAAAACTGTTTTTT
CDR3 protein: CASSLDRDEKLFF